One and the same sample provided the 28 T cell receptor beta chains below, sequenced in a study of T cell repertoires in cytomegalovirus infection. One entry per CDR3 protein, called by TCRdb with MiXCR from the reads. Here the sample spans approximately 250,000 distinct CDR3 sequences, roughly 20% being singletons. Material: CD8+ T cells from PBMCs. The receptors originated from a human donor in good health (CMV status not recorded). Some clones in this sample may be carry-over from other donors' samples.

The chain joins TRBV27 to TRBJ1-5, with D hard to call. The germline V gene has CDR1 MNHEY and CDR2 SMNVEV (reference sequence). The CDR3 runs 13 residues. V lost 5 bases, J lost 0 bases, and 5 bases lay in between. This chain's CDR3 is CASSPYSNQPQHF. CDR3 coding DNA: TGTGCCAGCAGTCCGTATAGCAATCAGCCCCAGCATTTT.

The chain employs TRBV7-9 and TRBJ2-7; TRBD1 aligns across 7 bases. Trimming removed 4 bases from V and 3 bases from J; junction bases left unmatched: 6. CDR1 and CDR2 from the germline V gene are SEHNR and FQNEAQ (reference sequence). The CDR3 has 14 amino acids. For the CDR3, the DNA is TGTGCCAGCAGCTCCGGGACAGTTCGCTACGAGCAGTACTTC. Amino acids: CASSSGTVRYEQYF.

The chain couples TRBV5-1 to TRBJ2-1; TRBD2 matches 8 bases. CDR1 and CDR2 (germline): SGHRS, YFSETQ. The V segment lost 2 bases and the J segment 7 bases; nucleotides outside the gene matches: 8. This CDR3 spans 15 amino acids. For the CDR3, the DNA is TGCGCCAGCAGCTTCGCGGCGGGGGGTGGTAATGAGCAGTTCTTC. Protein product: CASSFAAGGGNEQFF.

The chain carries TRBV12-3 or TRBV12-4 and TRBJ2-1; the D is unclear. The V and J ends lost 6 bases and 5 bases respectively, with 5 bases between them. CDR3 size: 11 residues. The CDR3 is CASRYHNEQFF. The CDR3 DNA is TGTGCCAGCAGATACCACAATGAGCAGTTCTTC.

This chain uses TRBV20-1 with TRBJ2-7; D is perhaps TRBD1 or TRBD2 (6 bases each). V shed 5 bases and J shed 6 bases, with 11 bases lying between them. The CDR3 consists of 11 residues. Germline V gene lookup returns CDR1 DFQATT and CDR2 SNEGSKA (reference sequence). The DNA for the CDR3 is TGCAGTGCTGCCTGGGGGGCCGAGCAGTACTTC. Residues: CSAAWGAEQYF.

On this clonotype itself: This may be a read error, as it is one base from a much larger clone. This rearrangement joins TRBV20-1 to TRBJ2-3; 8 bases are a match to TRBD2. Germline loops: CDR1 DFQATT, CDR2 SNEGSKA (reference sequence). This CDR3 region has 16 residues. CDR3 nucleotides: TGCAGTGCTGGAGATCCTGAGACTAGCGATACAGATACGCAGTATTTT. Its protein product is CSAGDPETSDTDTQYF.

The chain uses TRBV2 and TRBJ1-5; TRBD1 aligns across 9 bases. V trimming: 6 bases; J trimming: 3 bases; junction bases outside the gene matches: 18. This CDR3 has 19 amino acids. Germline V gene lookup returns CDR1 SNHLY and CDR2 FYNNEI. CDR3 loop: CASRAYYRGLGSNNQPQHF. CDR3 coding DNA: TGTGCCAGCAGGGCTTACTACAGGGGGCTGGGGTCGAACAATCAGCCCCAGCATTTT.

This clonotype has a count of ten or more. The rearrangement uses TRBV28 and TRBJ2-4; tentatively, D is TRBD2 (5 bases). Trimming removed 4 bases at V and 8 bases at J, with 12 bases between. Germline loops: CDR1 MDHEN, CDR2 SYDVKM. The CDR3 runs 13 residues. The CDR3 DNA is TGTGCCAGCAGTTGGCTGTTCGGGGACATTCAGTACTTC. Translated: CASSWLFGDIQYF.

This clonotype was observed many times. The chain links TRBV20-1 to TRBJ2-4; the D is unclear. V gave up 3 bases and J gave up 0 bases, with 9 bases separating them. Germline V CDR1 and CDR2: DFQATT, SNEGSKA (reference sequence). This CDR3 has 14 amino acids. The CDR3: CSASGFLAKNIQYF. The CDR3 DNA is TGCAGTGCTAGCGGGTTCCTAGCCAAAAACATTCAGTACTTC.

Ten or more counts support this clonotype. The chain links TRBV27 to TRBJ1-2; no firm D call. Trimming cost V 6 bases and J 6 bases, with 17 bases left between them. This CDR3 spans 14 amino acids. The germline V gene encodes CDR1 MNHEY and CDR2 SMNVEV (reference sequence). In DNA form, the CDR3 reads TGTGCCAGCAGCCCCCTCTCTTACGGGGATGGCTACACCTTC. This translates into CASSPLSYGDGYTF.

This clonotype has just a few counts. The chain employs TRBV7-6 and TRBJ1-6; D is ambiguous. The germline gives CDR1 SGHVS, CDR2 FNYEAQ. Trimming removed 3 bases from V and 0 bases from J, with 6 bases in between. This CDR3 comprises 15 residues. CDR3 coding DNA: TGTGCCAGCAGCTTCGAGAGCTCCTATAATTCACCCCTCCACTTT. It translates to CASSFESSYNSPLHF.

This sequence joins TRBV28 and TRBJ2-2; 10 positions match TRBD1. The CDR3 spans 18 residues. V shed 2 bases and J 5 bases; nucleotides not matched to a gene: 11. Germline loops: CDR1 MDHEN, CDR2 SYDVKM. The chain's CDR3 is CASSLDSGTGVKTGELFF. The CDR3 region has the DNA TGTGCCAGCAGTTTAGATTCCGGGACAGGGGTTAAAACCGGGGAGCTGTTTTTT.

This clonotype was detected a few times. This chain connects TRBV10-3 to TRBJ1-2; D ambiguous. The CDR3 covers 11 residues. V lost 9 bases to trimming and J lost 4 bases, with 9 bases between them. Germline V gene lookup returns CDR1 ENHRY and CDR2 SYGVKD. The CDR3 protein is CAIGSTYGYTF. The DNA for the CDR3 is TGTGCCATTGGGTCGACCTATGGCTACACCTTC.

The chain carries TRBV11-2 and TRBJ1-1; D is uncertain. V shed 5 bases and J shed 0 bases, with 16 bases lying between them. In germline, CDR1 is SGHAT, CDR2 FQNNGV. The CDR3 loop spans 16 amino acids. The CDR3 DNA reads TGTGCCAGCAGCATCAATACATACGCCATGAACACTGAAGCTTTCTTT. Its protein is CASSINTYAMNTEAFF.

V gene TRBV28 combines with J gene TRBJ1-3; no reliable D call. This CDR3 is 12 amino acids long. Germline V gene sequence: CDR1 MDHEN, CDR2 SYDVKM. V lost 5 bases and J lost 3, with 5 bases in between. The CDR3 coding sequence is TGTGCCAGCAGTCCCCTTGGAAACACCATATATTTT. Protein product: CASSPLGNTIYF.

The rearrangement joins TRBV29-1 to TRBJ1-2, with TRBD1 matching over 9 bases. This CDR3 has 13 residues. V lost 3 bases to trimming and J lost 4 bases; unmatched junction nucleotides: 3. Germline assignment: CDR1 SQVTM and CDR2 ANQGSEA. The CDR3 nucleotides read TGCAGCGTTGAGGGGACAGGGACCTATGGCTACACCTTC. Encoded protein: CSVEGTGTYGYTF.

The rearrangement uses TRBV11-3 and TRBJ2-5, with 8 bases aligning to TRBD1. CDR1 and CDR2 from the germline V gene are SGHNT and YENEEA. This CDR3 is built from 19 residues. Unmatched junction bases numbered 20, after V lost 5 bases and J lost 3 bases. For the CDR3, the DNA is TGTGCCAGCAGCGCCCGGGACAGGAAAATCACCTTAAAGGAAGAGACCCAGTACTTC. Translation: CASSARDRKITLKEETQYF.

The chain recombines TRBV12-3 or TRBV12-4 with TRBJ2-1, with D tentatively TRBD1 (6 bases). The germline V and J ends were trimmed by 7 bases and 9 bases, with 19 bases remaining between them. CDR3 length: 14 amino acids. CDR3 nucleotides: TGTGCCAGCACCCTTTACAGGGTTGTAAGTGAGCAGTTCTTC. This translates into CASTLYRVVSEQFF.

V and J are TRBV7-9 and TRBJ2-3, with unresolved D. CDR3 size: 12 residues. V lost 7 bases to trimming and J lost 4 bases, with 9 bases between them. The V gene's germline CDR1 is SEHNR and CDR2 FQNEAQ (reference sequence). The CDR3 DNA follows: TGTGCCAGCATCGGAAATGCAGATACGCAGTATTTT. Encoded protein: CASIGNADTQYF.

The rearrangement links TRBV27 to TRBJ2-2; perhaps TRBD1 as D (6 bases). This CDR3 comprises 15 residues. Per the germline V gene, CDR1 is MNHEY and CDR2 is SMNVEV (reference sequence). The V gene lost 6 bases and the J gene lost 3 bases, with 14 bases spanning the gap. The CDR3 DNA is TGTGCCAGCAGCCCCGTGACAGGCGACACCGGGGAGCTGTTTTTT. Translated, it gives CASSPVTGDTGELFF.

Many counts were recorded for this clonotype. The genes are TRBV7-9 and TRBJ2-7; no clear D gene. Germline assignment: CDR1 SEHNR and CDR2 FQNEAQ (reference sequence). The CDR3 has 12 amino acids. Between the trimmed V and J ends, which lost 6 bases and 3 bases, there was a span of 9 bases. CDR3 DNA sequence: TGTGCCAGCAGAGCACTTGACTACGAGCAGTACTTC. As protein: CASRALDYEQYF.

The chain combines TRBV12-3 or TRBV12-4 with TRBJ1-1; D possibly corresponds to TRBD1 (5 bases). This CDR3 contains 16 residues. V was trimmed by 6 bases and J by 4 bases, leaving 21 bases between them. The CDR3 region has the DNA TGTGCCAGCAGCCTATCCCCGGACATGGTTTCCACTGAAGCTTTCTTT. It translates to CASSLSPDMVSTEAFF.

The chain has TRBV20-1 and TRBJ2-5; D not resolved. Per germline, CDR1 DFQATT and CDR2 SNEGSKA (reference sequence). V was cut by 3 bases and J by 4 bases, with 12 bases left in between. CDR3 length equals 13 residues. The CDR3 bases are TGCAGTGCTAGTAATTATGAACCAGAGACCCAGTACTTC. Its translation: CSASNYEPETQYF.

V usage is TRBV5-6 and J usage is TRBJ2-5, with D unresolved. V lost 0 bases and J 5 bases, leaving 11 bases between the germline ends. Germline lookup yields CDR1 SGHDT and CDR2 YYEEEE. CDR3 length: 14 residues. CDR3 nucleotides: TGTGCCAGCAGCTTGGAGAACGCGCGGGAGACCCAGTACTTC. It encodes CASSLENARETQYF.

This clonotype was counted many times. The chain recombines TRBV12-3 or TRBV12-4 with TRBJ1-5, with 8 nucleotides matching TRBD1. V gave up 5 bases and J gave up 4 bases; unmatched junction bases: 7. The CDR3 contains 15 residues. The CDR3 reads CASSSRTGSNQPQHF. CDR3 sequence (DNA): TGTGCCAGCAGTAGCCGGACAGGGAGTAATCAGCCCCAGCATTTT.

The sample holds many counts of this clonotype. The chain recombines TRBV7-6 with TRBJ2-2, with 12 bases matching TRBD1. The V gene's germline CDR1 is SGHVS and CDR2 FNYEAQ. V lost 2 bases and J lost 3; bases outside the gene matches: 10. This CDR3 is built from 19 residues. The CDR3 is CASSLSGTGGEMDTGELFF. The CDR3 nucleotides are TGTGCCAGCAGCTTAAGTGGGACAGGGGGCGAGATGGACACCGGGGAGCTGTTTTTT.

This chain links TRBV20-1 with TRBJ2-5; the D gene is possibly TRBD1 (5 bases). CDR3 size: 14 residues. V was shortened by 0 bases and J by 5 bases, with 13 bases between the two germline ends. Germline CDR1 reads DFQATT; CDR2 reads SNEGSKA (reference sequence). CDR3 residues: CSARERQGYETQYF. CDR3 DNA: TGCAGTGCTAGAGAACGGCAGGGTTACGAGACCCAGTACTTC.

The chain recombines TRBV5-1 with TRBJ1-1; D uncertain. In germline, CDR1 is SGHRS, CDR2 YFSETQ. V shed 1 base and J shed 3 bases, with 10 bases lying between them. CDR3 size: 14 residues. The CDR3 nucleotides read TGCGCCAGCAGCTTGTATGGCCCGGACACTGAAGCTTTCTTT. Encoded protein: CASSLYGPDTEAFF.